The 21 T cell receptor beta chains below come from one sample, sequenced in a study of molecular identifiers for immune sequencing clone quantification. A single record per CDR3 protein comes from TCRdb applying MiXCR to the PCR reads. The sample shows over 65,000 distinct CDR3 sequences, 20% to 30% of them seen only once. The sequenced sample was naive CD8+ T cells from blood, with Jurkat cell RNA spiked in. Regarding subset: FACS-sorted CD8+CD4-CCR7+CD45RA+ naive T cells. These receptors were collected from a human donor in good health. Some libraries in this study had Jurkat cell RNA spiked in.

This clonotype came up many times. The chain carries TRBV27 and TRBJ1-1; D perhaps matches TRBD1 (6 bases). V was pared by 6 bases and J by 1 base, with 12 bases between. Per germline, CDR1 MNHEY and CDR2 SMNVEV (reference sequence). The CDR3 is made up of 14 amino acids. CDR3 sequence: CASRDGQTNTEAFF. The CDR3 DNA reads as TGTGCCAGCAGGGATGGACAGACGAACACTGAAGCTTTCTTT.

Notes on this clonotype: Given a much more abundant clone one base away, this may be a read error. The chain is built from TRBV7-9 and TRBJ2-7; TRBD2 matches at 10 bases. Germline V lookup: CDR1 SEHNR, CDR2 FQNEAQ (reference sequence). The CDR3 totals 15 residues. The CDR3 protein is CAGSLAGLADYEQYF. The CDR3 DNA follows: TGTGCCGGCAGCTTAGCAGGACTAGCGGACTACGAGCAGTACTTC.

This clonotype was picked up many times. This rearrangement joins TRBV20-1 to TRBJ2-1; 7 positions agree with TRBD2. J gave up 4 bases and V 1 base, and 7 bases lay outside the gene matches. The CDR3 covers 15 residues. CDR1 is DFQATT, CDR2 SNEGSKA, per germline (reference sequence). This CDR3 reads CSARGTGGTYNEQFF. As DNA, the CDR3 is TGCAGTGCTAGAGGAACGGGGGGAACGTACAATGAGCAGTTCTTC.

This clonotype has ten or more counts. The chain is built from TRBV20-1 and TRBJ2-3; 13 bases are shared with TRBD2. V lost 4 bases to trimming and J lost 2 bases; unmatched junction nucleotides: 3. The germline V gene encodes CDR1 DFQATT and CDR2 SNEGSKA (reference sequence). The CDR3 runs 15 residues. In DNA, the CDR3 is TGCAGTGCTACTACTAGCGGGGGGGACACAGATACGCAGTATTTT. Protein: CSATTSGGDTDTQYF.

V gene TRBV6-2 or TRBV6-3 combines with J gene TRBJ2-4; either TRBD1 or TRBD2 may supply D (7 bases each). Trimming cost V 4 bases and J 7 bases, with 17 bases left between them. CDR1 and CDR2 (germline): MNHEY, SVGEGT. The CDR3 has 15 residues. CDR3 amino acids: CASSWEGASRNIQYF. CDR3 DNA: TGTGCCAGCAGTTGGGAGGGGGCCTCGCGGAACATTCAGTACTTC.

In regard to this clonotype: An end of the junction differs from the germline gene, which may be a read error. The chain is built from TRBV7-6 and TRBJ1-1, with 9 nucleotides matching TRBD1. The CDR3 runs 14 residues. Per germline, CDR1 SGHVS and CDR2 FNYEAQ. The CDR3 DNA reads TGTGCCGGCAGCACGGGACAGGGGAACACTGAAGCTTTCTTT. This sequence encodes CAGSTGQGNTEAFF. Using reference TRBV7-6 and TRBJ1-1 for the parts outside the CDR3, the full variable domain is GAGVSQSPRYKVTKRGQDVALRCDPISGHVSLYWYRQALGQGPEFLTYFNYEAQQDKSGLPNDRFSAERPEGSISTLTIQRTEQRDSAMYRCAGSTGQGNTEAFFGQGTRLTVV.

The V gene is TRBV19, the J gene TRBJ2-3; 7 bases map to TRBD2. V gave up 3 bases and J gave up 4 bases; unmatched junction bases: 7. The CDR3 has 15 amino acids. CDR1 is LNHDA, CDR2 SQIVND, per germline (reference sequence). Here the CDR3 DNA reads TGTGCCAGTAGTATTTTCGGACTAGTTGCAGATACGCAGTATTTT. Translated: CASSIFGLVADTQYF.

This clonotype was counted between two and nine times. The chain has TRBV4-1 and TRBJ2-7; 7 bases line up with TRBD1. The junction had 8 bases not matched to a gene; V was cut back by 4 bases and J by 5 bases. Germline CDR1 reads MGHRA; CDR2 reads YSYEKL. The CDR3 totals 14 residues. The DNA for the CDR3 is TGCGCCAGCAGCCCGGGACAGAGCTATGACGAGCAGTACTTC. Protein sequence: CASSPGQSYDEQYF.

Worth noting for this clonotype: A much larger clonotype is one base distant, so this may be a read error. The CDR3 nucleotides are TGCGCCAGCAGTGAGGTTGTGGGAAACAGTCAGCCCCAGCATTTT. It yields the protein CASSEVVGNSQPQHF. The rearrangement links TRBV10-2 to TRBJ1-5; D gene unclear. This CDR3 region has 15 residues. Germline CDR1 is WSHSY and CDR2 is SAAADI. Trimming stripped 2 bases from V and 6 bases from J, with 14 bases between.

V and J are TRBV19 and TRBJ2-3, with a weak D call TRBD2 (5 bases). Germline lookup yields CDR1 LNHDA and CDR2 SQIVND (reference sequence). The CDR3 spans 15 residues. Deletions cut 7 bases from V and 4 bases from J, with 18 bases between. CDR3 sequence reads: CASTSTGWPADTQYF. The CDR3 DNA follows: TGTGCCAGTACCTCCACGGGGTGGCCGGCAGATACGCAGTATTTT.

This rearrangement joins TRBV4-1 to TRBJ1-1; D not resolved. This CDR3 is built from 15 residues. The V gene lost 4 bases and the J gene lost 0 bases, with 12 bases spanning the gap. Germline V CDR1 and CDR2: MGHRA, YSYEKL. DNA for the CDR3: TGCGCCAGCAGCCCTCGTTTGGAGATGAACACTGAAGCTTTCTTT. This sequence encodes CASSPRLEMNTEAFF.

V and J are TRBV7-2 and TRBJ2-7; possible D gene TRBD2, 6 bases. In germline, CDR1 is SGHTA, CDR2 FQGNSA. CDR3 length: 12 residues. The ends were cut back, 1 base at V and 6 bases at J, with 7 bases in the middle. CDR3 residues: CASSLGDFEQYF. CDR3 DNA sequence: TGTGCCAGCAGCTTAGGGGACTTCGAGCAGTACTTC.

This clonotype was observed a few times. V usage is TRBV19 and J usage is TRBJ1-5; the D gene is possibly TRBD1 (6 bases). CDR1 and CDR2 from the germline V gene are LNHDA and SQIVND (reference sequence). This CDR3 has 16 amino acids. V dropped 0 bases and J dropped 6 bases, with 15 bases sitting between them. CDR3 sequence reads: CASSIEGGAGAQPQHF. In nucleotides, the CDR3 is TGTGCCAGTAGTATAGAGGGGGGGGCAGGAGCTCAGCCCCAGCATTTT.

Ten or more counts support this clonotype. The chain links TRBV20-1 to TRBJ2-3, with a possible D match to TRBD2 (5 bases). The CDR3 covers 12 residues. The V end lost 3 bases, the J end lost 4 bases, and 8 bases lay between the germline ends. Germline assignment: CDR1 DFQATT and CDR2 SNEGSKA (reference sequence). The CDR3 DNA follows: TGCAGTGCTAGTGAGGAGGCAGATACGCAGTATTTT. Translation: CSASEEADTQYF.

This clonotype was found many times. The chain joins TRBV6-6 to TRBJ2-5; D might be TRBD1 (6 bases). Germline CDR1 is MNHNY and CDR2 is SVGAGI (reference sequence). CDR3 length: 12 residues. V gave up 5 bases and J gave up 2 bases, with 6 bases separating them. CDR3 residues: CASSGQQETQYF. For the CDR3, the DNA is TGTGCCAGCAGTGGACAGCAAGAGACCCAGTACTTC.

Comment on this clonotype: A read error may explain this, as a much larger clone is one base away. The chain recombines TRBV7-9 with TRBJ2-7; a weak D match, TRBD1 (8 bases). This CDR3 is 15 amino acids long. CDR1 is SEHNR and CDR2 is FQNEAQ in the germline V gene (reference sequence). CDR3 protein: CASSSTGGDWHERYF. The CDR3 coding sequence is TGTGCCAGCAGCTCTACAGGGGGGGACTGGCACGAGCGGTACTTC.

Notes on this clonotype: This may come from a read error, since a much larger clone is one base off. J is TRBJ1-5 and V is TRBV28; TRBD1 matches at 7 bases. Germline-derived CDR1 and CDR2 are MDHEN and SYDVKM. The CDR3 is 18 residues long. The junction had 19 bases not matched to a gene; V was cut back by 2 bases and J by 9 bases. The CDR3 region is CASSLGQGGTSLARPQHF. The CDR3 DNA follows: TGTGCCAGCAGTTTAGGGCAGGGGGGAACCTCGCTTGCTCGGCCCCAGCATTTT.

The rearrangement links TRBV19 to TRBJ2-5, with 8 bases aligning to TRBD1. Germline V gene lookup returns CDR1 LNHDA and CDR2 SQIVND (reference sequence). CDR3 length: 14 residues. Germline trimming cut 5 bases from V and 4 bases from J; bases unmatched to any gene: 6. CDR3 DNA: TGTGCCAGTAGTCTCGGACAGGGAGGAGAGACCCAGTACTTC. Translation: CASSLGQGGETQYF.

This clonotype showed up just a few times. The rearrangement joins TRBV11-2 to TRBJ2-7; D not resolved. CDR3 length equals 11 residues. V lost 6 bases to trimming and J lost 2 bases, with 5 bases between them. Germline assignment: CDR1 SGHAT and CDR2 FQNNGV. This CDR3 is CASRTAYEQYF. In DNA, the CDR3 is TGTGCCAGCAGGACTGCCTACGAGCAGTACTTC.

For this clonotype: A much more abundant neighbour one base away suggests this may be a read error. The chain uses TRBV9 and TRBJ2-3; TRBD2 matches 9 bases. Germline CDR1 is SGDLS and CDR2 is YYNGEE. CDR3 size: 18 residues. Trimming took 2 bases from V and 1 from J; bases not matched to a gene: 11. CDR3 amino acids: CASSVGCGASGGTDTQYF. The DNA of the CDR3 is TGTGCCAGCAGCGTGGGGTGTGGGGCTAGCGGGGGCACAGATACGCAGTATTTT.

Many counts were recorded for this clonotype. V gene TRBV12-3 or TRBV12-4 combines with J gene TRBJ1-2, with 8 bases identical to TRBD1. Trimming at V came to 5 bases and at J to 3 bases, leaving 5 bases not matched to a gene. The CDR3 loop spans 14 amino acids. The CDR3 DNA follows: TGTGCCAGCAGTCCCGGGACAGGAGACTATGGCTACACCTTC. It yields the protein CASSPGTGDYGYTF.